These 28 T cell receptor beta chains were sequenced from one sample in a study of T cell changes during pregnancy in multiple sclerosis. Libraries were prepared by immunoSEQ multiplex PCR; TCRdb keeps only in-frame clonotypes and omits some of them. The repertoire includes about 20,000 clones, roughly nine tenths of them detected once, and 20% sits in the top ten. The input for sequencing was CD8+ T cells from peripheral blood mononuclear cells, taken after pregnancy. These receptors came from a female donor in good health, enrolled as a control in a pregnancy study.

The chain couples TRBV15 to TRBJ1-2; 8 bases are a match to TRBD1. The germline gives CDR1 LNHNV, CDR2 YYDKDF (reference sequence). Trimming took 1 base from V and 8 from J; bases not matched to a gene: 9. The CDR3 spans 15 residues. The CDR3 region has the DNA TGTGCCACCAGCAGAGGATCCCAGGGGGCGGAAGGCTACACCTTC. It is translated as CATSRGSQGAEGYTF.

This clone appeared once. The V and J genes are TRBV12-5 and TRBJ2-2, with D perhaps TRBD1 (7 bases). Germline V gene data show CDR1 as LGHNT and CDR2 as FRNRAP. Trimming pared 3 bases from V and 5 bases from J, leaving 22 bases between. This CDR3 contains 18 residues. The CDR3 region has the DNA TGTGCTAGTGGTTTAGGGGGTGAGGCAGGGGGGTGGACCGGGGAGCTGTTTTTT. Its translation: CASGLGGEAGGWTGELFF.

V is TRBV27 and J is TRBJ2-1; D may be TRBD2 (5 bases). V gave up 5 bases and J gave up 6 bases, with 23 bases separating them. This CDR3 comprises 17 residues. Per the germline V gene, CDR1 is MNHEY and CDR2 is SMNVEV (reference sequence). The CDR3 protein is CASSPRTLYTAGNEQFF. CDR3 bases: TGTGCCAGCAGTCCGCGGACCCTCTACACCGCGGGCAATGAGCAGTTCTTC.

The chain combines TRBV19 with TRBJ2-7; perhaps TRBD1 as D (6 bases). The CDR3 loop spans 15 amino acids. Per germline, CDR1 LNHDA and CDR2 SQIVND (reference sequence). Trimming took off 3 bases at V and 4 bases at J, with 16 bases between the two ends. The CDR3 DNA reads TGTGCCAGTAGTATGAAGGGGACAAGGGGATACGAGCAGTACTTC. Protein sequence: CASSMKGTRGYEQYF. The full variable domain, completed using reference TRBV19 and TRBJ2-7, is DGGITQSPKYLFRKEGQNVTLSCEQNLNHDAMYWYRQDPGQGLRLIYYSQIVNDFQKGDIAEGYSVSREKKESFPLTVTSAQKNPTAFYLCASSMKGTRGYEQYFGPGTRLTVT.

This chain joins TRBV12-5 and TRBJ1-2; D uncertain. This CDR3 has 13 amino acids. Trimming removed 0 bases at V and 7 bases at J, with 9 bases between. Germline assignment: CDR1 LGHNT and CDR2 FRNRAP. The CDR3 nucleotides read TGTGCTAGTGGTTTGGTACGGGGTGGTGGCTACACCTTC. It is translated as CASGLVRGGGYTF.

In this sample, this clone is medium-sized. CDR3 protein: CASSLSTDTQYF. The CDR3 DNA reads TGTGCCAGCAGCCTAAGCACAGATACGCAGTATTTT. The chain joins TRBV13 to TRBJ2-3; D unresolved. Germline V gene sequence: CDR1 PRHDT, CDR2 FYEKMQ (reference sequence). Trimming pared 5 bases from V and 0 bases from J, leaving 3 bases between. This CDR3 is built from 12 residues.

Written as DNA, the CDR3 is TGTGCCAGCACCCCCGACAGCCTCCAAGAGACCCAGTACTTC. This gives the protein CASTPDSLQETQYF. The chain uses TRBV6-6 and TRBJ2-5; possible D gene TRBD1, 5 bases. Trimming stripped 7 bases from V and 1 base from J, with 13 bases between. Germline loops: CDR1 MNHNY, CDR2 SVGAGI (reference sequence). The CDR3 runs 14 residues.

The chain employs TRBV5-6 and TRBJ2-7, with unresolved D. This CDR3 spans 12 amino acids. In germline, CDR1 is SGHDT, CDR2 YYEEEE. The V and J ends lost 0 bases and 2 bases respectively, with 3 bases between them. Here the CDR3 DNA reads TGTGCCAGCAGCTTGGCAACCTACGAGCAGTACTTC. Encoded protein: CASSLATYEQYF.

This chain joins TRBV27 and TRBJ2-7; no definite D call. This CDR3 has 13 residues. V was pared by 2 bases and J by 2 bases, with 7 bases between. Germline values: CDR1 MNHEY, CDR2 SMNVEV (reference sequence). The CDR3 sequence is CASSLGATYEQYF. Written as DNA, the CDR3 is TGTGCCAGCAGTTTAGGAGCTACCTACGAGCAGTACTTC.

The sample holds a few counts of this clone. The V and J genes are TRBV19 and TRBJ1-1; possible D gene TRBD1, 5 bases. The CDR3 length is 11 residues. Trimming took 9 bases from V and 1 from J, leaving 6 bases between them. Germline V CDR1 and CDR2: LNHDA, SQIVND (reference sequence). In nucleotides, the CDR3 is TGTGCCAGCGGACAGAACACTGAAGCTTTCTTT. Amino acid sequence: CASGQNTEAFF.

This sequence joins TRBV10-2 and TRBJ2-1, with no clear D. Trimming stripped 6 bases from V and 5 bases from J, with 5 bases between. This CDR3 comprises 11 residues. In germline, CDR1 is WSHSY, CDR2 SAAADI. The CDR3 reads CASSLNNEQFF. The CDR3 nucleotides read TGCGCCAGCAGCCTAAACAATGAGCAGTTCTTC.

V is TRBV7-9 and J is TRBJ2-7, with D possibly being TRBD1 (6 bases). Germline loops: CDR1 SEHNR, CDR2 FQNEAQ (reference sequence). The CDR3 extends over 13 amino acids. Deletions cut 5 bases from V and 3 bases from J, with 11 bases between. DNA for the CDR3: TGTGCCAGCAGCCATCAGGGGTACTACGAGCAGTACTTC. The encoded protein is CASSHQGYYEQYF.

The rearrangement uses TRBV27 and TRBJ2-7; D unresolved. The CDR3 totals 14 residues. Germline-derived CDR1 and CDR2 are MNHEY and SMNVEV (reference sequence). Between the trimmed V and J ends, which lost 5 bases and 3 bases, there was a span of 14 bases. The DNA of the CDR3 is TGTGCCAGCAGTAAGACTCAATTAATCTACGAGCAGTACTTC. Its translation: CASSKTQLIYEQYF.

This clone has only one observation. This rearrangement joins TRBV5-1 to TRBJ1-1; the match to TRBD1 covers 7 bases. This CDR3 comprises 15 residues. The germline CDR1 and CDR2 sequences are SGHRS and YFSETQ. J was trimmed by 7 bases and V by 4 bases; bases with no gene match: 13. The CDR3 reads CASSVSQGTAGEAFF. The CDR3 bases are TGCGCCAGCAGCGTATCGCAGGGGACAGCCGGTGAAGCTTTCTTT.

This clone has a single count. This sequence joins TRBV6-5 and TRBJ2-7; D possibly corresponds to TRBD1 (6 bases). CDR1 is MNHEY, CDR2 SVGAGI, per germline. CDR3 size: 15 residues. Trimming cost V 1 base and J 3 bases, with 13 bases left between them. As DNA, the CDR3 is TGTGCCAGCAGTTACTTTTCGGACAGAAGCTACGAGCAGTACTTC. This sequence encodes CASSYFSDRSYEQYF.

The V gene is TRBV5-1, the J gene TRBJ2-7, with 8 bases identical to TRBD2. The CDR3 sequence is 12 residues long. Germline V CDR1 and CDR2: SGHRS, YFSETQ. After removal of 7 bases from V and 7 bases from J, the junction contained 7 bases not matched to a gene. CDR3 residues: CASRTSNDEQYF. CDR3 bases: TGCGCCAGCCGGACTAGCAACGATGAGCAGTACTTC. The entire variable domain, with the rest obtained from reference TRBV5-1 and TRBJ2-7, is as follows: KAGVTQTPRYLIKTRGQQVTLSCSPISGHRSVSWYQQTPGQGLQFLFEYFSETQRNKGNFPGRFSGRQFSNSRSEMNVSTLELGDSALYLCASRTSNDEQYFGPGTRLTVT.

The genes are TRBV7-2 and TRBJ2-2; 9 bases agree with TRBD2. Germline-derived CDR1 and CDR2 are SGHTA and FQGNSA. V shed 2 bases, J shed 4 bases, and the junction held 14 bases outside the gene matches. The length of the CDR3 is 19 residues. CDR3 sequence (DNA): TGTGCCAGCAGCTTAAACGTTGTGCGGGGGGGCCCTAGCACCGGGGAGCTGTTTTTT. Its protein is CASSLNVVRGGPSTGELFF.

The chain employs TRBV7-6 and TRBJ2-1, with 9 bases that match TRBD1. The J segment lost 4 bases and the V segment lost 1 base, leaving 2 bases of the junction unmatched. Germline-derived CDR1 and CDR2 are SGHVS and FNYEAQ. The CDR3 sequence is 15 residues long. CDR3 sequence (DNA): TGTGCCAGCAGCTTAGAGGGACAGGGATACAATGAGCAGTTCTTC. Its protein product is CASSLEGQGYNEQFF. The full variable domain, with the rest looked up from reference TRBV7-6 and TRBJ2-1, is GAGVSQSPRYKVTKRGQDVALRCDPISGHVSLYWYRQALGQGPEFLTYFNYEAQQDKSGLPNDRFSAERPEGSISTLTIQRTEQRDSAMYRCASSLEGQGYNEQFFGPGTRLTVL.

This chain uses TRBV4-2 with TRBJ2-3; 12 bases are a match to TRBD2. V was pared by 0 bases and J by 3 bases, with 4 bases of the junction left unmatched. The CDR3 covers 17 residues. The germline V gene has CDR1 LGHNA and CDR2 YNFKEQ. CDR3 bases: TGTGCCAGCAGCCAAGATCCTAGCGGGAGGGGGACAGATACGCAGTATTTT. Its protein is CASSQDPSGRGTDTQYF.

This clone has just one count. The CDR3 here is CASSIGGLGPQHF. The CDR3, as DNA: TGTGCCAGTAGTATAGGTGGGCTTGGGCCCCAGCATTTT. V gene TRBV19 combines with J gene TRBJ1-5; no clear D. Germline V lookup: CDR1 LNHDA, CDR2 SQIVND (reference sequence). The CDR3 contains 13 residues. The germline V and J ends were trimmed by 1 base and 9 bases, with 10 bases remaining between them.

The chain links TRBV5-1 to TRBJ2-2, with TRBD1 matching 9 bases. V lost 8 bases to trimming and J lost 4 bases; unmatched junction nucleotides: 6. This CDR3 has 14 amino acids. The germline gives CDR1 SGHRS, CDR2 YFSETQ. The DNA of the CDR3 is TGCGCCAGTACGGACAGGGGCGGCACCGGGGAGCTGTTTTTT. Protein: CASTDRGGTGELFF.

This chain connects TRBV4-3 to TRBJ2-1; TRBD2 matches 14 bases. The CDR3 is 16 amino acids. The germline V gene has CDR1 LGHNA and CDR2 YSLEER. The J segment lost 7 bases and the V segment lost 2 bases, leaving 4 bases of the junction unmatched. CDR3 in DNA: TGCGCCAGCAGCCAAATGACTAGCGGGGGGGTGAATGAGCAGTTCTTC. Its protein is CASSQMTSGGVNEQFF.

J is TRBJ2-7 and V is TRBV7-2; 8 nucleotides align to TRBD2. The germline V gene encodes CDR1 SGHTA and CDR2 FQGNSA. The CDR3 contains 15 residues. Germline trimming cut 5 bases from V and 4 bases from J; bases unmatched to any gene: 10. Here the CDR3 reads CASSQPGLDGYEQYF. The CDR3 DNA reads TGTGCCAGCAGCCAACCGGGACTAGATGGGTACGAGCAGTACTTC.

This rearrangement joins TRBV27 to TRBJ2-3; D is uncertain. The ends were cut back, 2 bases at V and 2 bases at J, with 8 bases in the middle. This CDR3 region has 14 residues. The germline V gene encodes CDR1 MNHEY and CDR2 SMNVEV (reference sequence). CDR3 amino acids: CASSLGPTTDTQYF. The DNA for the CDR3 is TGTGCCAGCAGTTTAGGGCCCACCACAGATACGCAGTATTTT.

The V call is TRBV7-9, the J call TRBJ2-7; TRBD2 matches 9 bases. Losses at the gene ends were 6 bases for V and 0 bases for J; bases not matched to a gene: 6. Looked up from germline, CDR1 is SEHNR and CDR2 is FQNEAQ (reference sequence). The CDR3 loop spans 15 amino acids. The CDR3 sequence: CASSTTSGNSYEQYF. CDR3 sequence (DNA): TGTGCCAGCAGTACGACTAGCGGAAACTCCTACGAGCAGTACTTC.

This rearrangement joins TRBV11-2 to TRBJ2-1, with D possibly being TRBD1 (5 bases). In germline, CDR1 is SGHAT, CDR2 FQNNGV. This CDR3 contains 13 residues. V was shortened by 5 bases and J by 6 bases, with 11 bases between the two germline ends. This chain's CDR3 is CASSLRQFNEQFF. CDR3 coding DNA: TGTGCCAGCAGCCTTAGACAGTTCAATGAGCAGTTCTTC.

V gene TRBV5-4 combines with J gene TRBJ1-4; no clear D gene. The CDR3 sequence is 12 residues long. V gave up 2 bases and J gave up 6 bases, with 5 bases separating them. Germline assignment: CDR1 SGHNT and CDR2 YYREEE (reference sequence). The CDR3 region is CASSLADEKLFF. CDR3 in DNA: TGTGCCAGCAGCTTAGCCGATGAAAAACTGTTTTTT.

This clone was counted a few times. The rearrangement joins TRBV6-5 to TRBJ2-1; 10 bases are shared with TRBD2. Germline assignment: CDR1 MNHEY and CDR2 SVGAGI. The J segment lost 10 bases and the V segment lost 2 bases, leaving 11 bases of the junction unmatched. This CDR3 is 16 amino acids long. The CDR3 sequence: CASSYGASGGPKEQFF. The CDR3, as DNA: TGTGCCAGCAGTTACGGCGCTAGCGGGGGTCCCAAGGAGCAGTTCTTC.